This TCR beta chain was captured by sequencing in a study of beta chain features in type 1 diabetes. Study information: There was similarity between patients and healthy donors in age, gender and cell yields.

Broader study findings: No resolution was reached here on whether HLA type influences TCRB rearrangement. When Type 1 diabetes patients were examined, their TCRB CDR3s proved moderately but significantly shorter in all four CD4+ subsets.

One heparinised blood draw, averaging roughly 120 mL, came from each donor. Details on this clone: Its specificity is unknown.

Sequencing targeted expressed TCRB transcripts, as all isolated RNA had been reverse transcribed. Generated by immunoSEQ multiplex PCR, the TCRdb table keeps only in-frame clones and is missing some. Here the sample spans 93,000 or so clones, around 30% being singletons. J gave up 2 bases and V 10 bases, and 10 bases lay outside the gene matches. The CDR3 has 15 residues. Germline V gene data show CDR1 as MNHEY and CDR2 as SMNVEV (reference sequence). This clonotype was sampled from a woman between 18 and 29 years old with type 1 diabetes. The rearrangement uses TRBV27 and TRBJ2-7; 11 bases are a match to TRBD2. The specimen sequenced was central memory CD4+ T cells from blood. Here the CDR3 reads CANETGTSGAYEQYV. DNA for the CDR3: TGTGCCAACGAAACCGGGACTAGCGGCGCCTACGAGCAGTACGTC.